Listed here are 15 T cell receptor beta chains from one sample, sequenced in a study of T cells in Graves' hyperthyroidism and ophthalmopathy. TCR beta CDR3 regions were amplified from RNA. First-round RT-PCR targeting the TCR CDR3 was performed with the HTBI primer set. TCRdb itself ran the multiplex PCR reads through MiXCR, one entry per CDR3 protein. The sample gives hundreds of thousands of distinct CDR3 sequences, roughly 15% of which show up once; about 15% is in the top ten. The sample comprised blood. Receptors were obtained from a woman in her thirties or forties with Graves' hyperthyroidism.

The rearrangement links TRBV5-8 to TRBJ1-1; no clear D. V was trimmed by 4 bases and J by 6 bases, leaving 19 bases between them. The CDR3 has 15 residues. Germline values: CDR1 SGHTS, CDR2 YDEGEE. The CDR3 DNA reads TGTGCCAGCAGCCGCGCCTGGCCGGCGGGAGCTGAAGCTTTCTTT. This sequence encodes CASSRAWPAGAEAFF.

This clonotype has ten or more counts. Here the CDR3 reads CASSPGHEQYF. In nucleotides, the CDR3 is TGTGCCAGCAGCCCAGGGCACGAGCAGTACTTC. J is TRBJ2-7 and V is TRBV7-9; tentative D call: TRBD1 (5 bases). Germline assignment: CDR1 SEHNR and CDR2 FQNEAQ (reference sequence). There are 11 residues in the CDR3. V was shortened by 5 bases and J by 5 bases, with 7 bases between the two germline ends.

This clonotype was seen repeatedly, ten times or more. CDR3 bases: TGTGCCAGCAGCGGACAGGGAAACACCGGGGAGCTGTTTTTT. Translating gives CASSGQGNTGELFF. The chain links TRBV2 to TRBJ2-2, with TRBD1 matching 8 bases. The V segment lost 6 bases and the J segment 2 bases; nucleotides outside the gene matches: 2. Germline V CDR1 and CDR2: SNHLY, FYNNEI. This CDR3 comprises 14 residues.

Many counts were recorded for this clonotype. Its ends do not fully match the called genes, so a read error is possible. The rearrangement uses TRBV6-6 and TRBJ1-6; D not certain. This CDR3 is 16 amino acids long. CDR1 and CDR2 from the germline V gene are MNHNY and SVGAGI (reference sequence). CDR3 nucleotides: TGTGCCAGCAGTTACGTTGGGGTCTCCTACAATTCACCCCTCCACTTT. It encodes CASSYVGVSYNSPLHF.

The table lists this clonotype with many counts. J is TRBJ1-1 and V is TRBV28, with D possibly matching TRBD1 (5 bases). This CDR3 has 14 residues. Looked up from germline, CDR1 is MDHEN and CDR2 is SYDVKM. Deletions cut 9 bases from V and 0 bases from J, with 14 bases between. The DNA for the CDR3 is TGTGCCAGTATCAGGGAGATGGTGAACACTGAAGCTTTCTTT. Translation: CASIREMVNTEAFF.

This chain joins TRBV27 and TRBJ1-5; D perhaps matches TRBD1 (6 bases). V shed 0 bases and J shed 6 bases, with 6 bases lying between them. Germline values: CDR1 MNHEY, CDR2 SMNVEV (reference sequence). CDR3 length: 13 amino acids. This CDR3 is CASSLSGAQPQHF. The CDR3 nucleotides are TGTGCCAGCAGTTTATCGGGGGCTCAGCCCCAGCATTTT.

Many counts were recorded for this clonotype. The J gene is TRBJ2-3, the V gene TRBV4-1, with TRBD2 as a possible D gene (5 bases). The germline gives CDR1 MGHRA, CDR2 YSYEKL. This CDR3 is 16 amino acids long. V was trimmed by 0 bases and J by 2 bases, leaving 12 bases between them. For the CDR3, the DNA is TGCGCCAGCAGCCAAGAGCGGGCAGGACTCACAGATACGCAGTATTTT. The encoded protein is CASSQERAGLTDTQYF.

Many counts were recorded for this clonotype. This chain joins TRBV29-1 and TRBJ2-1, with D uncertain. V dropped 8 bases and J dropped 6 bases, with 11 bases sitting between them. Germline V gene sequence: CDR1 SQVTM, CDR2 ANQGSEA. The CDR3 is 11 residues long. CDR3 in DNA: TGCAGCCCAAGTTTCCTCAATGAGCAGTTCTTC. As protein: CSPSFLNEQFF.

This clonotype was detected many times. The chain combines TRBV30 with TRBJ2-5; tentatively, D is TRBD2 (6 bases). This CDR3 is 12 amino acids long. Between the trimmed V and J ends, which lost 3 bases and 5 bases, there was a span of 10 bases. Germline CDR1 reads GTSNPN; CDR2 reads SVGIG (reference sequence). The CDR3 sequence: CAWRRDFETQYF. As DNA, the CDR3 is TGTGCCTGGAGGCGGGACTTCGAGACCCAGTACTTC.

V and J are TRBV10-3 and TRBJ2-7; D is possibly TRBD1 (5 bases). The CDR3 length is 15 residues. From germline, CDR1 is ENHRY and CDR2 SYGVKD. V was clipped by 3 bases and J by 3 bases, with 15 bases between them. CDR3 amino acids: CAISEDLDSGYEQYF. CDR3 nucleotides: TGTGCCATCAGTGAAGACCTTGACAGTGGCTACGAGCAGTACTTC.

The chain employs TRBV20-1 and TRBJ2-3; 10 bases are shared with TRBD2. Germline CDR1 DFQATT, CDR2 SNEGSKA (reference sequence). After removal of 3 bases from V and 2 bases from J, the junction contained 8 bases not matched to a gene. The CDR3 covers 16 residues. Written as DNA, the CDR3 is TGCAGTGCTAGTTGGGCTAGCGGGGGCTACACAGATACGCAGTATTTT. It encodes CSASWASGGYTDTQYF.

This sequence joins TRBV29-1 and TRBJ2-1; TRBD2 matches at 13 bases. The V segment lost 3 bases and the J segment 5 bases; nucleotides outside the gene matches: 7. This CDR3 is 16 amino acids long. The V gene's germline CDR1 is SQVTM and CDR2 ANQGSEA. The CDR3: CSVDWGGLAGNNEQFF. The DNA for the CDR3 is TGCAGCGTTGATTGGGGGGGACTAGCGGGAAACAATGAGCAGTTCTTC.

The CDR3 region is CASSERPGQGRTEAFF. The CDR3 DNA is TGTGCCAGCAGTGAACGGCCGGGACAGGGGCGCACTGAAGCTTTCTTT. The gene calls are TRBV6-1 and TRBJ1-1, with TRBD1 matching 10 bases. The CDR3 totals 16 residues. CDR1 and CDR2 from the germline V gene are MNHNS and SASEGT. V dropped 2 bases and J dropped 4; count of bases not matched to a gene: 7.

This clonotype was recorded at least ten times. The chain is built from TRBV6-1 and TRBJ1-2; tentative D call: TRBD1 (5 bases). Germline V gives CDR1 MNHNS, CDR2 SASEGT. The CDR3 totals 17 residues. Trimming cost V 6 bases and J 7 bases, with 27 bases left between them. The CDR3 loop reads CASSGRTPSLNLRGYTF. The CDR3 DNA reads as TGTGCCAGCAGCGGTAGGACACCCTCGCTCAATCTCCGTGGCTACACCTTC.

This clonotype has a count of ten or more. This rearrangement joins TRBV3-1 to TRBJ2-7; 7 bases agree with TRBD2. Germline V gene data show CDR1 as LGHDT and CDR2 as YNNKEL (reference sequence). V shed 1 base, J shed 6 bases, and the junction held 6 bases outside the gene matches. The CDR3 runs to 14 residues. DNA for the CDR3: TGTGCCAGCAGCCAAGGGGGATCGGGAGGCGAGCAGTACTTC. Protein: CASSQGGSGGEQYF.